These 30 T cell receptor beta chains were sequenced from one sample in a study of T cell responses to AZD1222 COVID-19 vaccine (dated by TCRdb to the early 2020s). Library prep was done by the immunoSEQ multiplex PCR assay. TCRdb retrieved this table from immuneACCESS and kept in-frame rearrangements only. Not all clones are present; in checked studies, unresolved V genes account for under half, and no reason is known for the remainder. The sample records 86,000 or so clones, 88% of which are singletons. The ten largest account for 6.5% to 8.5% of the sample. This specimen's time point label, per the study, means: about 28 days (+/-7) after the second vaccine dose. The source was peripheral blood, collected 28 days after the second AZD1222 dose. Receptor source: an adult who received the AZD1222 COVID-19 vaccine.

The chain carries TRBV24-1 and TRBJ2-1; 7 positions agree with TRBD2. Germline V lookup: CDR1 KGHDR, CDR2 SFDVKD. Trimming at V came to 8 bases and at J to 3 bases, leaving 3 bases not matched to a gene. CDR3 length equals 13 residues. CDR3 region: CATNGGFYNEQFF. CDR3 bases: TGTGCCACCAACGGGGGGTTCTACAATGAGCAGTTCTTC.

This clone was seen a few times. This rearrangement joins TRBV7-8 to TRBJ1-2; D might be TRBD1 (5 bases). The V gene lost 1 base and the J gene lost 4 bases, with 13 bases spanning the gap. This CDR3 spans 15 amino acids. CDR1 is SGHVS, CDR2 FQNEAQ, per germline. The CDR3 loop reads CASSLVPRASYGYTF. The CDR3 DNA sequence: TGTGCCAGCAGCTTAGTTCCCAGGGCCTCCTATGGCTACACCTTC.

The CDR3 loop reads CASRQDFSSGNTIYF. The CDR3 region has the DNA TGTGCCAGTAGGCAGGACTTCTCCTCTGGAAACACCATATATTTT. The chain uses TRBV19 and TRBJ1-3; D unclear. The CDR3 has 15 residues. Looked up from germline, CDR1 is LNHDA and CDR2 is SQIVND (reference sequence). Deletions cut 6 bases from V and 0 bases from J, with 12 bases between.

For the CDR3, the DNA is TGTGCCAGCAGCCTTAGCGGGAGACCGGGCAATGAGCAGTTCTTC. Encoded protein: CASSLSGRPGNEQFF. The chain joins TRBV27 to TRBJ2-1; the match to TRBD2 covers 9 bases. The CDR3 spans 15 residues. Germline loops: CDR1 MNHEY, CDR2 SMNVEV (reference sequence). Germline trimming cut 6 bases from V and 6 bases from J; bases unmatched to any gene: 9.

The V call is TRBV11-2, the J call TRBJ2-7; 10 nucleotides match TRBD1. Germline V lookup: CDR1 SGHAT, CDR2 FQNNGV. This CDR3 is 14 amino acids long. The J segment lost 6 bases and the V segment lost 5 bases, leaving 7 bases of the junction unmatched. CDR3 sequence: CASSQRTGGPEQYF. CDR3 coding DNA: TGTGCCAGCAGCCAGCGGACAGGGGGGCCCGAGCAGTACTTC.

This clone was counted a single time. The chain recombines TRBV5-8 with TRBJ2-3; D might be TRBD2 (7 bases). V lost 4 bases and J 2 bases, leaving 17 bases between the germline ends. The CDR3 is 16 amino acids. Germline-derived CDR1 and CDR2 are SGHTS and YDEGEE. The CDR3 bases are TGTGCCAGCAGCCGCACCCGGGCGGGGGCCACAGATACGCAGTATTTT. Encoded protein: CASSRTRAGATDTQYF.

The gene calls are TRBV29-1 and TRBJ2-7, with a possible D match to TRBD1 (7 bases). Trimming cost V 4 bases and J 7 bases, with 17 bases left between them. Looked up from germline, CDR1 is SQVTM and CDR2 is ANQGSEA. The CDR3 runs to 13 residues. Here the CDR3 reads CSVGLRGRGEQYF. CDR3 DNA sequence: TGCAGCGTTGGTTTAAGGGGGCGGGGTGAGCAGTACTTC.

The table lists this clone with a count of one. The same CDR3 arises from other DNA sequences in this sample as well. CDR3 DNA: TGTGCCAGCAGTGACAGCGGGAGTTCCTACAATGAGCAGTTCTTC. Its translation is CASSDSGSSYNEQFF. The V and J genes are TRBV6-4 and TRBJ2-1; TRBD2 matches at 8 bases. Trimming at V came to 2 bases and at J to 1 base, leaving 1 base not matched to a gene. CDR3 length: 15 amino acids. CDR1 is MRHNA and CDR2 is SNTAGT in the germline V gene.

The rearrangement uses TRBV7-9 and TRBJ2-7; D uncertain. Germline V lookup: CDR1 SEHNR, CDR2 FQNEAQ (reference sequence). CDR3 length: 11 amino acids. Trimming cost V 10 bases and J 0 bases, with 7 bases left between them. The CDR3 is CAISASYEQYF. For the CDR3, the DNA is TGTGCCATAAGCGCCTCCTACGAGCAGTACTTC.

The rearrangement uses TRBV14 and TRBJ2-7; tentatively, D is TRBD2 (6 bases). Between the trimmed V and J ends, which lost 5 bases and 7 bases, there was a span of 18 bases. Germline CDR1 is SGHDN and CDR2 is FVKESK. The CDR3 runs 14 residues. DNA for the CDR3: TGTGCCAGCAGCTTGAGGGACTCCGTTTGGGAGCAGTACTTC. Residues: CASSLRDSVWEQYF.

As for this clone: The junction departs from germline at one end; a sequencing error may be responsible. The genes are TRBV6-1 and TRBJ1-4; 8 bases align to TRBD1. This CDR3 has 14 residues. Germline V gives CDR1 MNHNS, CDR2 SASEGT. CDR3 bases: TGTGCCAGCAGTGAAGGGACAGGGAATGGAAAACTGTTTTTT. Its protein product is CASSEGTGNGKLFF.

CDR3 protein: CASMGQPGNTIYF. The CDR3 bases are TGTGCCAGTATGGGGCAGCCTGGAAACACCATATATTTT. This rearrangement joins TRBV3-1 (or the pseudogene TRBV3-2) to TRBJ1-3; D perhaps matches TRBD1 (5 bases). V was shortened by 9 bases and J by 2 bases, with 11 bases between the two germline ends. Germline V gene lookup returns CDR1 LGHDT and CDR2 YNNKEL (reference sequence). The CDR3 runs to 13 residues.

The rearrangement links TRBV7-6 to TRBJ2-1; the match to TRBD2 covers 13 bases. V gave up 6 bases and J gave up 8 bases; unmatched junction bases: 10. There are 16 residues in the CDR3. Germline V gives CDR1 SGHVS, CDR2 FNYEAQ. CDR3 DNA sequence: TGTGCCAGCAGTTACGGGACTAGCGGGAAGGCGGATGAGCAGTTCTTC. Its translation: CASSYGTSGKADEQFF.

This rearrangement joins TRBV5-4 to TRBJ2-7, with a possible D match to TRBD1 (5 bases). Trimming cost V 0 bases and J 2 bases, with 6 bases left between them. The length of the CDR3 is 13 residues. The germline V gene has CDR1 SGHNT and CDR2 YYREEE (reference sequence). Here the CDR3 DNA reads TGTGCCAGCAGCTTGGGGGGCCCCTACGAGCAGTACTTC. Its translation is CASSLGGPYEQYF.

This clone came up once. The V gene is TRBV27, the J gene TRBJ2-7, with TRBD2 matching over 11 bases. Germline V lookup: CDR1 MNHEY, CDR2 SMNVEV (reference sequence). CDR3 length: 15 amino acids. The ends lost 4 bases at V and 4 bases at J; junction bases unmatched: 6. Here the CDR3 reads CASSSLAGGPYEQYF. In DNA form, the CDR3 reads TGTGCCAGCAGTTCTTTAGCGGGAGGGCCGTACGAGCAGTACTTC.

This chain connects TRBV7-6 to TRBJ2-2; tentative D call: TRBD1 (6 bases). V lost 5 bases and J lost 1, with 11 bases in between. CDR3 length: 15 amino acids. CDR1 and CDR2 from the germline V gene are SGHVS and FNYEAQ. The CDR3 DNA reads TGTGCCAGCAGCGCGACAGGAGTGAACACCGGGGAGCTGTTTTTT. Encoded protein: CASSATGVNTGELFF.

The chain uses TRBV11-1 and TRBJ2-7; maybe TRBD1 (6 bases). The length of the CDR3 is 16 residues. Per germline, CDR1 SGHAT and CDR2 FQDESV (reference sequence). Deletions cut 0 bases from V and 4 bases from J, with 16 bases between. CDR3 sequence: CASSLAGAKTSYEQYF. In DNA form, the CDR3 reads TGTGCCAGCAGCTTAGCGGGGGCGAAAACGTCTTACGAGCAGTACTTC.

The V gene is TRBV19, the J gene TRBJ1-5; D possibly corresponds to TRBD1 (5 bases). The CDR3 is 16 amino acids. Trimming removed 1 base at V and 2 bases at J, with 12 bases between. Germline assignment: CDR1 LNHDA and CDR2 SQIVND (reference sequence). CDR3: CASSIGGHLGNQPQHF. The CDR3 DNA sequence: TGTGCCAGTAGTATAGGAGGACACCTTGGCAATCAGCCCCAGCATTTT.

In its sample, this clone was seen a few times. The chain joins TRBV29-1 to TRBJ1-4, with 7 bases identical to TRBD1. Trimming removed 7 bases from V and 11 bases from J; junction bases left unmatched: 7. CDR1 is SQVTM and CDR2 is ANQGSEA in the germline V gene. The CDR3 is 11 amino acids. The CDR3 DNA reads as TGCAGCGCGAACAGGGGATGGAAACTGTTTTTT. It specifies CSANRGWKLFF.

The rearrangement joins TRBV5-1 to TRBJ1-2; tentative D call: TRBD1 (5 bases). The length of the CDR3 is 14 residues. Germline values: CDR1 SGHRS, CDR2 YFSETQ. With 5 bases removed from V and 0 bases from J, the gap between germline ends came to 11 bases. CDR3 sequence reads: CASSQGAANYGYTF. The CDR3 nucleotides are TGCGCCAGCAGTCAAGGGGCGGCTAACTATGGCTACACCTTC.

The rearrangement links TRBV12-2 to TRBJ2-7; whether TRBD2, the table's D call, matches the DNA was not checked. TRBV12-2 is a pseudogene locus. The CDR3 length is 17 residues. DNA of the CDR3: TGTGCAAGTCGCTCCGAAGAGAGAGCGGGGTACTCCTACGAGCAGTACTTC. Translated, it gives CASRSEERAGYSYEQYF.

The rearrangement links TRBV6-5 to TRBJ2-1; 11 nucleotides agree with TRBD2. Germline lookup yields CDR1 MNHEY and CDR2 SVGAGI. The CDR3 covers 13 residues. V lost 11 bases and J lost 7; bases outside the gene matches: 7. CDR3 sequence reads: CAVGLAGGNEQFF. Here the CDR3 DNA reads TGTGCCGTCGGCCTAGCGGGGGGTAATGAGCAGTTCTTC.

The J gene is TRBJ1-1, the V gene TRBV15, with D possibly matching TRBD1 (5 bases). V was trimmed by 5 bases and J by 3 bases, leaving 16 bases between them. This CDR3 has 15 amino acids. CDR1 and CDR2 from the germline V gene are LNHNV and YYDKDF (reference sequence). The CDR3 nucleotides read TGTGCCACCAGCGGGGGGACTTTTAAGGACACTGAAGCTTTCTTT. This translates into CATSGGTFKDTEAFF. Looking up the rest from reference TRBV15 and TRBJ1-1 gives the full variable domain: DAMVIQNPRYQVTQFGKPVTLSCSQTLNHNVMYWYQQKSSQAPKLLFHYYDKDFNNEADTPDNFQSRRPNTSFCFLDIRSPGLGDTAMYLCATSGGTFKDTEAFFGQGTRLTVV.

V usage is TRBV5-1 and J usage is TRBJ2-2, with TRBD2 matching over 16 bases. J gave up 4 bases and V 0 bases, and 6 bases lay outside the gene matches. Germline V gene sequence: CDR1 SGHRS, CDR2 YFSETQ. The CDR3 is 19 amino acids. This chain's CDR3 is CASSLVGTSGRAFTGELFF. As DNA, the CDR3 is TGCGCCAGCAGCTTGGTCGGGACTAGCGGGAGGGCCTTCACCGGGGAGCTGTTTTTT.

The chain recombines TRBV3-1 (or the pseudogene TRBV3-2) with TRBJ2-5; TRBD2 might be the D (5 bases). From germline, CDR1 is LGHDT and CDR2 YNNKEL (reference sequence). The CDR3 runs to 14 residues. The V and J ends lost 6 bases and 5 bases respectively, with 16 bases between them. CDR3 protein: CASRLVGVRETQYF. In nucleotides, the CDR3 is TGTGCCAGCAGACTGGTCGGGGTACGGGAGACCCAGTACTTC.

The V gene is TRBV28, the J gene TRBJ2-7; TRBD2 matches 9 bases. This CDR3 contains 14 residues. The V gene's germline CDR1 is MDHEN and CDR2 SYDVKM. V trimming: 3 bases; J trimming: 5 bases; junction bases outside the gene matches: 5. The DNA of the CDR3 is TGTGCCAGCAGTTTTGTGACTAGCGGCCACGAGCAGTACTTC. Amino acid sequence: CASSFVTSGHEQYF.

The chain couples TRBV3-1 (or the pseudogene TRBV3-2) to TRBJ1-2, with a tentative D call TRBD1 (5 bases). Deletions cut 4 bases from V and 4 bases from J, with 10 bases between. CDR1 is LGHDT and CDR2 is YNNKEL in the germline V gene (reference sequence). The CDR3 runs 13 residues. CDR3 sequence reads: CASSPLTVYGYTF. CDR3 DNA sequence: TGTGCCAGCAGCCCTCTGACAGTCTATGGCTACACCTTC.

V and J are TRBV3-1 (or the pseudogene TRBV3-2) and TRBJ2-2; 7 positions agree with TRBD2. V gave up 3 bases and J gave up 8 bases; unmatched junction bases: 6. This CDR3 has 14 amino acids. CDR1 and CDR2 from the germline V gene are LGHDT and YNNKEL (reference sequence). The CDR3 region has the DNA TGTGCCAGCAGCCAGAGGAGCGGGGCTGGGGAGCTGTTTTTT. Its translation is CASSQRSGAGELFF.

J is TRBJ1-2 and V is TRBV7-9; 7 bases are shared with TRBD1. The CDR3 contains 16 residues. V lost 5 bases, J lost 7 bases, and 16 bases stayed unmatched. Germline V gene data show CDR1 as SEHNR and CDR2 as FQNEAQ (reference sequence). The CDR3 sequence: CASSPPHPDRSSGYTF. In DNA, the CDR3 is TGTGCCAGCAGCCCCCCCCACCCGGACAGGTCCTCTGGCTACACCTTC. Combining the CDR3 with reference TRBV7-9 and TRBJ1-2 gives the whole variable domain DTGVSQNPRHKITKRGQNVTFRCDPISEHNRLYWYRQTLGQGPEFLTYFQNEAQLEKSRLLSDRFSAERPKGSFSTLEIQRTEQGDSAMYLCASSPPHPDRSSGYTFGSGTRLTVV.

The chain uses TRBV28 and TRBJ2-1; no clear D gene. The germline V gene encodes CDR1 MDHEN and CDR2 SYDVKM. V was cut by 5 bases and J by 4 bases, with 15 bases left in between. The CDR3 is 15 residues long. DNA for the CDR3: TGTGCCAGCAGTCAGAGGAGCTTGGGGTACAATGAGCAGTTCTTC. This encodes CASSQRSLGYNEQFF.